This TCR beta chain was obtained from a study of CD8 T cells in Susac syndrome. Sequencing of TCR beta was performed on blood CD8+ T cells and on blood CD4+ T cells. TEMRA cells underwent FACS enrichment and CD8+ and CD4+ T cells underwent negative isolation. Random hexamers were used to reverse transcribe 0.5 to 1 ug of RNA. The authors amplified TCR beta CDR3 across 54 Vbeta and 13 Jbeta using immunoSEQ multiplex PCR. TCRdb processed the immunoSEQ multiplex PCR reads anew with MiXCR; each CDR3 protein has one entry. The sample has about 47,000 distinct CDR3 sequences; roughly 92% are singletons. The CDR3 sequence is 13 residues long. Trimming removed 7 bases from V and 4 bases from J, with 13 bases in between. The germline V gene encodes CDR1 LGHNT and CDR2 FRNRAP.

The sample was CD8+ T cells from PBMCs. The genes are TRBV12-5 and TRBJ2-5, with TRBD2 as a possible D gene (6 bases). This receptor was taken from a human donor in good health. CDR3 amino acids: CASVRGRGETQYF. In DNA form, the CDR3 reads TGTGCTAGTGTGCGGGGCCGGGGAGAGACCCAGTACTTC.